The rows below give T cell receptor beta chains drawn from one sample of a study of patients and donors after allogeneic stem cell transplantation. TCRdb reprocessed the RT-PCR reads via MiXCR and lists one record per CDR3 protein. This repertoire shows around 70,000 distinct CDR3 sequences, around 27% found once; its top ten account for about a quarter. The sample was blood, either unsorted or a sorted T cell fraction (not recorded which). Receptors were obtained from a human donor who was either an allogeneic HSCT recipient or a stem cell or donor lymphocyte infusion donor (not recorded which). It is not recorded whose cells these are; they may come from a transplant donor. Each CDR3 is given with its conserved first and last residue. Expanded clones get a size class; other rows say once, few or many, or leave the size out.

size: few; J: TRBJ1-3; V: TRBV5-1; CDR3: CASSFGQSNTIYF
size: .; J: TRBJ1-3; V: TRBV10-3; CDR3: CAISDTGGNTIYF
size: few; J: TRBJ1-5; V: TRBV4-3; CDR3: CASSQEGVGPQHF
size: .; J: TRBJ2-3; V: TRBV10-3; CDR3: CAISDLLDTDTQYF
size: .; J: TRBJ1-2; V: TRBV6-5; CDR3: CASSYGLGQLYGYTF
size: .; J: TRBJ2-7; V: TRBV29-1; CDR3: CSAKGLGSYEQYF
size: few; J: TRBJ2-3; V: TRBV11-2; CDR3: CASSTSGTSGEADTQYF
size: .; J: TRBJ1-3; V: TRBV4-2; CDR3: CASSQAQGAAGNTIYF
size: .; J: TRBJ2-7; V: TRBV27; CDR3: CASSQPPGYEQYF
size: many; J: TRBJ1-5; V: TRBV5-1; CDR3: CASSPTGNQPQHF
size: .; J: TRBJ1-1; V: TRBV20-1; CDR3: CSVVGQGRKAFF
size: .; J: TRBJ1-2; V: TRBV6-2/TRBV6-3; CDR3: CASSYRYRNYGYTF
size: .; J: TRBJ1-5; V: TRBV6-9; CDR3: CARSRQGGMGNQPQHF
size: .; J: TRBJ1-1; V: TRBV12-3/TRBV12-4; CDR3: CASLTEWGTEAFF
size: many; J: TRBJ2-5; V: TRBV20-1; CDR3: CSARAPTGKQETQYF
size: many; J: TRBJ1-6; V: TRBV12-3/TRBV12-4; CDR3: CASSSSDRSSYNSPLHF
size: many; J: TRBJ1-2; V: TRBV30; CDR3: CAWSVQLGYGYTF
size: few; J: TRBJ2-2; V: TRBV4-1; CDR3: CASSHPGTTNTGELFF